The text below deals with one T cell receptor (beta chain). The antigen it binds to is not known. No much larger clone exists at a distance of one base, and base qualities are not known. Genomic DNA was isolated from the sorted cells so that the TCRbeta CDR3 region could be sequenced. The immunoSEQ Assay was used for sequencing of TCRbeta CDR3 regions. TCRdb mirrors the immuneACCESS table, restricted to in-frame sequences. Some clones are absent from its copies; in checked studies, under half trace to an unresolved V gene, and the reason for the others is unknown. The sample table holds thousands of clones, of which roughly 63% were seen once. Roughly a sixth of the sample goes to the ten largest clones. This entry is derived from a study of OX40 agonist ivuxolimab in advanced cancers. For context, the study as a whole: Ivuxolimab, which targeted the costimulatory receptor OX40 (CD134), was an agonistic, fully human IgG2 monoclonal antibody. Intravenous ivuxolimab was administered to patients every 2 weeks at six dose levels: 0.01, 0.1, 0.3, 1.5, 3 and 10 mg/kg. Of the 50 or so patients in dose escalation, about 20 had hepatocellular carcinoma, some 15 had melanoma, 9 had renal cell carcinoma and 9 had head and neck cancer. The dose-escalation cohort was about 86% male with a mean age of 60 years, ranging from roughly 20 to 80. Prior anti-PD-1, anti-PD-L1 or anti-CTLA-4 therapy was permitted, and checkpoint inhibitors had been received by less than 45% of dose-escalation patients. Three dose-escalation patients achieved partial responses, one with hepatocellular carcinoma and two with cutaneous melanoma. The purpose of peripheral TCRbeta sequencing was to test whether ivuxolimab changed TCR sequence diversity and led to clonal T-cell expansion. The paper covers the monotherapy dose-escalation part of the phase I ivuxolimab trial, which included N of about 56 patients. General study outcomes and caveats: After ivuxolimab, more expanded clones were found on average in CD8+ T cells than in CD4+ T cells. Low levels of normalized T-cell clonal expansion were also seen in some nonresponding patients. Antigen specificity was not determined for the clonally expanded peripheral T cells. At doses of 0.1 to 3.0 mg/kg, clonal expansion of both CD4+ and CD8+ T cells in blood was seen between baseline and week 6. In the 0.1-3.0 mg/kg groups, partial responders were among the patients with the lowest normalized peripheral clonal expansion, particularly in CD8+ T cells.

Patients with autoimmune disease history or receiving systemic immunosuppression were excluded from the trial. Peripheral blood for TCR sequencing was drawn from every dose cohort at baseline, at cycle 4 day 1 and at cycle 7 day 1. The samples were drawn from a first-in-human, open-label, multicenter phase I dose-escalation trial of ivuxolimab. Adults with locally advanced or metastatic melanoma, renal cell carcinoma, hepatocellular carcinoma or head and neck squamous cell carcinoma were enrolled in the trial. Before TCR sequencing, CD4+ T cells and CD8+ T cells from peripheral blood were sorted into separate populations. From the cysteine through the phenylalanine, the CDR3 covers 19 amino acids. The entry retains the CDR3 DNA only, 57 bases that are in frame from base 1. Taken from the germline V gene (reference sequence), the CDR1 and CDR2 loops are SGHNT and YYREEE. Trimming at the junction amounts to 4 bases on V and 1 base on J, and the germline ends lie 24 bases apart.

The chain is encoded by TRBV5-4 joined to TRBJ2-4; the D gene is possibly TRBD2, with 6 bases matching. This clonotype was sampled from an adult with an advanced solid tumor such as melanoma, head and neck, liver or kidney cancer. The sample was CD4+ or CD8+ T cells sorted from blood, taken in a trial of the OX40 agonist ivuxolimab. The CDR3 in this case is CASSPDPSREVGAKNIQYF. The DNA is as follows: TGTGCCAGCAGCCCGGACCCTTCCAGGGAGGTTGGGGCCAAAAACATTCAGTACTTC.